The entry below describes one TCR beta chain. This specimen belongs to a study of blood T cell repertoires in COVID-19. Study overall: Whether acute or convalescent, the COVID-19 samples came from the United States, Italy and Spain. From T cells, B-cell-depleted T cells, or PBMCs came the material, which was cDNA or gDNA.

The CDR3 consists of 16 residues. Trimming took 2 bases from V and 4 from J; bases not matched to a gene: 5. CDR1 is SGHVS, CDR2 FNYEAQ, per germline. The method was immunoSEQ multiplex PCR; TCRdb's version includes in-frame clones alone and lacks a portion of them. The sample yields 200,000 to 300,000 clones, 70% to 90% seen once. The sequenced sample was peripheral blood. This clonotype was obtained from a woman between 50 and 59 years old with acute or convalescent COVID-19. The V gene is TRBV7-6, the J gene TRBJ2-3; 11 nucleotides line up with TRBD2. The CDR3 DNA is TGTGCCAGCAGCTTACGTAGCGGGAGGGCCGCAGATACGCAGTATTTT. It is translated as CASSLRSGRAADTQYF.